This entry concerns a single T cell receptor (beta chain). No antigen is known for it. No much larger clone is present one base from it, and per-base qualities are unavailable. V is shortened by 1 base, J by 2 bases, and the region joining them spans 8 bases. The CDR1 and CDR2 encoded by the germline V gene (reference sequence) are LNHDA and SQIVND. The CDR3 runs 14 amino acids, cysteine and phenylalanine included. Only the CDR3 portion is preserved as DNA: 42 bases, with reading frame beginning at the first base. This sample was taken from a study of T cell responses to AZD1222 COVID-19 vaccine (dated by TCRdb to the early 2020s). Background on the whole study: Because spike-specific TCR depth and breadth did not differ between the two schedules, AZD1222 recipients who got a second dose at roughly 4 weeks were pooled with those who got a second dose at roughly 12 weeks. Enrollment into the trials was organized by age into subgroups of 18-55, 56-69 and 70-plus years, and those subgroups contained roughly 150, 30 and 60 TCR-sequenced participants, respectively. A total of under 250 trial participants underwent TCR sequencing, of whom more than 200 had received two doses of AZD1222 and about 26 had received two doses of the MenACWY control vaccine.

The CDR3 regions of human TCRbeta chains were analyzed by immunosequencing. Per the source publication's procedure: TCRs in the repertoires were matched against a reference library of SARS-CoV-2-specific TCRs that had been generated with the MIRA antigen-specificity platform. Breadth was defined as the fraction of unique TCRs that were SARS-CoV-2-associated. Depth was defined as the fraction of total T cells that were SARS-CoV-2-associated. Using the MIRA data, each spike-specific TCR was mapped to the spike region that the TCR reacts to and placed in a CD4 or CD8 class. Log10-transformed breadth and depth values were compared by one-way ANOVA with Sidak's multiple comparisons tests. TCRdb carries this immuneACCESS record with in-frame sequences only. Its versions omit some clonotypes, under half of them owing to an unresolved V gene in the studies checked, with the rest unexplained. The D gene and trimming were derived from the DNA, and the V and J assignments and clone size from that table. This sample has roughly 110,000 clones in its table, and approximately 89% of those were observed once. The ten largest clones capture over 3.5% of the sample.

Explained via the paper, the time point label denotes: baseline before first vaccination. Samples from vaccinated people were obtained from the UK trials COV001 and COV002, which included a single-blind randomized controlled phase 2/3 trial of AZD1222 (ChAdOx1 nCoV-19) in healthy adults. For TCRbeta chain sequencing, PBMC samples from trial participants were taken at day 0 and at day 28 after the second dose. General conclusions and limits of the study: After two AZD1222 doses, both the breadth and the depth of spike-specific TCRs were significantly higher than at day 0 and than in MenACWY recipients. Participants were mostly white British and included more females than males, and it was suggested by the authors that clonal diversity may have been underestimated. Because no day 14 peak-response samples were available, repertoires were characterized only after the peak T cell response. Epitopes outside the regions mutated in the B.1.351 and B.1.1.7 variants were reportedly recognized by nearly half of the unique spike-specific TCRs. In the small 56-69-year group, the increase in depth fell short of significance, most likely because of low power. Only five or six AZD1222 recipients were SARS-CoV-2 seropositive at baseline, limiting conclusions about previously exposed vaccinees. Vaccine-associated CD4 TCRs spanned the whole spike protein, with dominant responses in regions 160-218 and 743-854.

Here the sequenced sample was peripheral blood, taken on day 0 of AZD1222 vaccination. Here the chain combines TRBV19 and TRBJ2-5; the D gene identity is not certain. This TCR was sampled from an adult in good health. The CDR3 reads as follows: CASSIAGRQETQYF. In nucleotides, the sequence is TGTGCCAGTAGTATAGCGGGCCGACAAGAGACCCAGTACTTC.